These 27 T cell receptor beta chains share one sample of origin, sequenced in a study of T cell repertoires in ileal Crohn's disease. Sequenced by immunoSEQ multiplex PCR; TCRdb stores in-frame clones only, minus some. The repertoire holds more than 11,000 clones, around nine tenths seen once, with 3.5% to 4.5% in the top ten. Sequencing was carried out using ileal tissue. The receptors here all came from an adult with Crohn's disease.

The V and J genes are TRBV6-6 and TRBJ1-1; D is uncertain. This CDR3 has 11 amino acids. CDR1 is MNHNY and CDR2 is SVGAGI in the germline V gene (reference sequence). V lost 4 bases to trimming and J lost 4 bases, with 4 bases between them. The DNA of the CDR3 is TGTGCCAGCAGTTCTACCACTGAAGCTTTCTTT. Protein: CASSSTTEAFF.

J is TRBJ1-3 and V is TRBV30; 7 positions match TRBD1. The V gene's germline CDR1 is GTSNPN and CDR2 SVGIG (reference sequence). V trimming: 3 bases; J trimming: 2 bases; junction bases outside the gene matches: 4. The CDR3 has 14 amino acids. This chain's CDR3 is CAWRRQGTGNTIYF. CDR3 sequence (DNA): TGTGCCTGGAGACGACAGGGTACTGGAAACACCATATATTTT.

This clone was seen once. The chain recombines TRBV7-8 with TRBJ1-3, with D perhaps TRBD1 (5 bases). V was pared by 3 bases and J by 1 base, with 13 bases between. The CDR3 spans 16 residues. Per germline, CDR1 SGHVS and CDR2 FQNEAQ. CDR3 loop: CASSFSGQTSGNTIYF. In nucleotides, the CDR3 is TGTGCCAGCAGCTTTAGCGGACAAACTTCTGGAAACACCATATATTTT.

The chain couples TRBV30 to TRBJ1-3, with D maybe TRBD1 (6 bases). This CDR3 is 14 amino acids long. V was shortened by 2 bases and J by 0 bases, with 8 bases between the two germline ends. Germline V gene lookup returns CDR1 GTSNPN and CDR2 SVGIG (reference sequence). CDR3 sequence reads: CAWSTGTSGNTIYF. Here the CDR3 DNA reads TGTGCCTGGAGTACAGGGACCTCTGGAAACACCATATATTTT.

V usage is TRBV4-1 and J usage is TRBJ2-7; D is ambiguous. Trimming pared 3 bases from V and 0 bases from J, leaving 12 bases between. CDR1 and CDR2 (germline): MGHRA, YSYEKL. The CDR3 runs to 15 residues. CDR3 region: CASSHPSANSYEQYF. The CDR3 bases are TGCGCCAGCAGCCATCCAAGCGCCAACTCCTACGAGCAGTACTTC.

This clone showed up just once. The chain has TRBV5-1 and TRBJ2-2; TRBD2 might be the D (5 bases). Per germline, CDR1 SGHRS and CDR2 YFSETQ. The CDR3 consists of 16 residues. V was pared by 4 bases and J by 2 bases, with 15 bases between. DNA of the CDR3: TGCGCCAGCAGCCCCGGCGGGCCTCGTAACACCGGGGAGCTGTTTTTT. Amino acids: CASSPGGPRNTGELFF.

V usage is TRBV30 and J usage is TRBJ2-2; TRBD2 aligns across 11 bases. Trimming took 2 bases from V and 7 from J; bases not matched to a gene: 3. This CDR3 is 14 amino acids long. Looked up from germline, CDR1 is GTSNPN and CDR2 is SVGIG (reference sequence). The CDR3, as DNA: TGTGCCTGGAGTCCAGGACTAGCGGGCGGGGAGCTGTTTTTT. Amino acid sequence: CAWSPGLAGGELFF. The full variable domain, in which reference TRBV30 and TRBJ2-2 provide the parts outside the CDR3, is SQTIHQWPATLVQPVGSPLSLECTVEGTSNPNLYWYRQAAGRGLQLLFYSVGIGQISSEVPQNLSASRPQDRQFILSSKKLLLSDSGFYLCAWSPGLAGGELFFGEGSRLTVL.

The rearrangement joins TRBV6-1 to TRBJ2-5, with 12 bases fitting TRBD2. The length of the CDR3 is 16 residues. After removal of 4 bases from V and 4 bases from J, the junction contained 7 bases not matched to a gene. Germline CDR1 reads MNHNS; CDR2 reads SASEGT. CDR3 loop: CASSGLTSGSGETQYF. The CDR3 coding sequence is TGTGCCAGCAGTGGCTTGACTAGCGGGAGTGGAGAGACCCAGTACTTC.

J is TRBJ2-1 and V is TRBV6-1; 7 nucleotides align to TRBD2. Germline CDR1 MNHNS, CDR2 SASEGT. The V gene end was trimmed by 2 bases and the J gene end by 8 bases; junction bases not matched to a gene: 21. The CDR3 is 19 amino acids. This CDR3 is CASSERAGSGLAVGYEQFF. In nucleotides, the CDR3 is TGTGCCAGCAGTGAAAGGGCAGGGTCAGGCCTAGCGGTAGGGTATGAGCAGTTCTTC.

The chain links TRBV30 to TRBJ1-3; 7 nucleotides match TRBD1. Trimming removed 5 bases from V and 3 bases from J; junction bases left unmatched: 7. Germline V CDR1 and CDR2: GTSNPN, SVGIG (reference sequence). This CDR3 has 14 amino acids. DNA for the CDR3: TGTGCCTGGGGAAGACAGGGAGGTGGAAACACCATATATTTT. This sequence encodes CAWGRQGGGNTIYF.

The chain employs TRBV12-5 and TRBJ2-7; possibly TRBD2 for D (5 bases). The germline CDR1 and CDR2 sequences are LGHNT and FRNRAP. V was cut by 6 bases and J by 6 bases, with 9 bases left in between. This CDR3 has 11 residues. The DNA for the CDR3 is TGTGCTAGTGGCTCGCGGGCCGAGCAGTACTTC. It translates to CASGSRAEQYF.

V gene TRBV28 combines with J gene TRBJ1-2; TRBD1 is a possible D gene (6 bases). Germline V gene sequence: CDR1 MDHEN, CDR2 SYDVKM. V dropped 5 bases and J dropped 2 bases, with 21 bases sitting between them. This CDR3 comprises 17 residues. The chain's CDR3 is CASSPTPTGLINYGYTF. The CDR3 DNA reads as TGTGCCAGCAGTCCAACCCCTACAGGGTTAATCAACTATGGCTACACCTTC.

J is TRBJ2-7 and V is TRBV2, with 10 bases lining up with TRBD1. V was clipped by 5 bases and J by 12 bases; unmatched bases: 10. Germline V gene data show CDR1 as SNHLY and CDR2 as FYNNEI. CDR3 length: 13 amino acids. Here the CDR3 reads CASSQDRGSLRYF. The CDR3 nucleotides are TGTGCCAGCAGTCAGGACAGGGGGTCCCTTAGGTACTTC.

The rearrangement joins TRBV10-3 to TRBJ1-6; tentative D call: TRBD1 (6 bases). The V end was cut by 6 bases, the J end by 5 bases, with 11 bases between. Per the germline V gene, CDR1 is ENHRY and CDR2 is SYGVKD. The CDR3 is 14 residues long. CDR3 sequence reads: CAIRPGHDNSPLHF. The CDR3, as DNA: TGTGCCATCAGGCCGGGACATGATAATTCACCCCTCCACTTT.

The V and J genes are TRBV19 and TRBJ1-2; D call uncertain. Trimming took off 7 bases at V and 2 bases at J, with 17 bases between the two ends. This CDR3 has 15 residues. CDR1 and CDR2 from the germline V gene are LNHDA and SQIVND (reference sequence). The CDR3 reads CASTPSLASNYGYTF. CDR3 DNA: TGTGCCAGTACCCCATCACTCGCTTCCAACTATGGCTACACCTTC.

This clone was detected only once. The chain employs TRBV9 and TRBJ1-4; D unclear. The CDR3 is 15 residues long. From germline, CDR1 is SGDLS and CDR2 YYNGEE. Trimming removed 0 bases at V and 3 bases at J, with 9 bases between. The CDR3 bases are TGTGCCAGCAGCGTAGACGGTCAGGCTAATGAAAAACTGTTTTTT. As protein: CASSVDGQANEKLFF.

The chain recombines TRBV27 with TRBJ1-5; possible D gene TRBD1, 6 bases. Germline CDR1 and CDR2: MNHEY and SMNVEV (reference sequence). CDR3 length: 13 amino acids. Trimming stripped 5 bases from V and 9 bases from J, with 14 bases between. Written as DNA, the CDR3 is TGTGCCAGCAGTACGTCAGGGGACCCGCCCCAGCATTTT. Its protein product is CASSTSGDPPQHF.

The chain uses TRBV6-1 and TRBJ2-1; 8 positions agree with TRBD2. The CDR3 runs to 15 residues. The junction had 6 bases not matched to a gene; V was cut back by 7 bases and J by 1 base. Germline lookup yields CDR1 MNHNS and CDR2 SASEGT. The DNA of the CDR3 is TGTGCCAGCACAACTTTAGCGGGGTCCTACAATGAGCAGTTCTTC. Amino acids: CASTTLAGSYNEQFF.

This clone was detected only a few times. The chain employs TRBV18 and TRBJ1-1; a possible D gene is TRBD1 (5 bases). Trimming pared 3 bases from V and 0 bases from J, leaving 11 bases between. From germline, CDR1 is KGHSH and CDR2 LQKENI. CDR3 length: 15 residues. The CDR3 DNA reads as TGTGCCAGCTCACCTCAGGGAATCATGAACACTGAAGCTTTCTTT. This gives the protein CASSPQGIMNTEAFF.

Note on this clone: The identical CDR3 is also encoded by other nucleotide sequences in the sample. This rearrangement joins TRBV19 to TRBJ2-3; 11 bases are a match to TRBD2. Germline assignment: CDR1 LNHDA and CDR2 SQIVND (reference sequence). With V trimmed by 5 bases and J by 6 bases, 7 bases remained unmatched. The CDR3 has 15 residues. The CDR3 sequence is CASSVTSGGFDTQYF. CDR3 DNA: TGTGCCAGTAGTGTTACTAGCGGGGGTTTTGATACGCAGTATTTT. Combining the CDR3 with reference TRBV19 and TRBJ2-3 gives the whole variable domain DGGITQSPKYLFRKEGQNVTLSCEQNLNHDAMYWYRQDPGQGLRLIYYSQIVNDFQKGDIAEGYSVSREKKESFPLTVTSAQKNPTAFYLCASSVTSGGFDTQYFGPGTRLTVL.

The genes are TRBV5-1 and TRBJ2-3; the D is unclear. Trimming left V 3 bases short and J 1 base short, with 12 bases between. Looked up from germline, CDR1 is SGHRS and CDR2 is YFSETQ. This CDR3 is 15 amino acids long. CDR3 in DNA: TGCGCCAGCAGCTCAGGCTCGACGGGCACAGATACGCAGTATTTT. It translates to CASSSGSTGTDTQYF.

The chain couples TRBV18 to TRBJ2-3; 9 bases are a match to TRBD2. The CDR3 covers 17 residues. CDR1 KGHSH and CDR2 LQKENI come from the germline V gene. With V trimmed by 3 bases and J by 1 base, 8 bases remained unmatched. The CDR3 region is CASSPSSGSGGTDTQYF. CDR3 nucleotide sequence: TGTGCCAGCTCACCGAGTAGCGGGAGCGGGGGCACAGATACGCAGTATTTT.

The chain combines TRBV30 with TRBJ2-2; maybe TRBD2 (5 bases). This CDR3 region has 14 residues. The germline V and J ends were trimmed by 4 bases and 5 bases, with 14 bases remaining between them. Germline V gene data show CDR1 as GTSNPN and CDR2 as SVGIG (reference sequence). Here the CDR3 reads CAWTGSGDTGELFF. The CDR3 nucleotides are TGTGCCTGGACGGGAAGCGGAGATACCGGGGAGCTGTTTTTT.

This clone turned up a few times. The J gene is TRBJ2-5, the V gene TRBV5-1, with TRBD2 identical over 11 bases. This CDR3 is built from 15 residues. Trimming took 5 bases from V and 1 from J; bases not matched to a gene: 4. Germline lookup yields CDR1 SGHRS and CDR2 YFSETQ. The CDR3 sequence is CASREGTSGQETQYF. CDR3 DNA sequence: TGCGCCAGCAGGGAGGGGACTAGCGGCCAAGAGACCCAGTACTTC.

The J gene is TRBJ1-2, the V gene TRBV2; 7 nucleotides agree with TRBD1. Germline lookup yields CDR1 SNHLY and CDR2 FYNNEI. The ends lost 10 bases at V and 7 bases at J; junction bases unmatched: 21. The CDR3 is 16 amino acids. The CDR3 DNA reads TGTGCCACCCCCCAGAGGAGTCTGGGGGACAGCCGTGGCTACACCTTC. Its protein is CATPQRSLGDSRGYTF.

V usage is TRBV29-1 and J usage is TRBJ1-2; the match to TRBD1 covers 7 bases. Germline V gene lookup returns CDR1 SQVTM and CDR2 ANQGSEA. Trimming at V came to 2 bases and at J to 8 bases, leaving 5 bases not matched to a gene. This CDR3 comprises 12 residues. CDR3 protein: CSVENRGRGYTF. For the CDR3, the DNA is TGCAGCGTTGAAAACAGGGGTAGGGGCTACACCTTC.

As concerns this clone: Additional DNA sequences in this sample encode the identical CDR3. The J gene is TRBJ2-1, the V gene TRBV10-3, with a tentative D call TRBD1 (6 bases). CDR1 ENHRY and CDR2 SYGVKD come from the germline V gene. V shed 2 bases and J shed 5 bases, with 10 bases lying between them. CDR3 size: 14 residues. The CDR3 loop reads CAISETGFNNEQFF. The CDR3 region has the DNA TGTGCCATCAGTGAGACAGGGTTCAACAATGAGCAGTTCTTC.